This T cell receptor beta chain was retrieved from a study of T cells in women clearing cervical HPV infection (dated by TCRdb to between 2018 and 2020). For context, the study as a whole: The cases were about two dozen women with histologically confirmed HPV16-related CIN3 or worse, and 2 of those women had invasive cancers. The approximately 26 controls were women who cleared a single incident HPV16 infection within 12 months without developing precancer or cancer. Blood from cases was drawn at the visit where the lesion was first identified, while blood from controls was drawn once the infection was no longer detected. Among cases, blood sampling occurred a median of roughly 160 days after lesion detection, with an interquartile range of roughly 90 to 230 days. Because only a few women had HLA typing data, the possibility that HLA type acted as a confounder could not be ruled out. The exploratory proof-of-principle case-control study was nested within the Guanacaste HPV Natural History Study in Costa Rica and compared TCR repertoires across cervical HPV16 outcomes. Cases were matched to controls by age within five years and by the year the sample was collected. Cases had a median age of around 32 years and controls had a median age of around 41, with no significant differences in baseline characteristics. In the parent cohort, some 10,000 women aged 18 or older were enrolled in Guanacaste, Costa Rica, during about 1993 to 1994 and then followed for less than 8 years. Five blinded duplicates per group were added as quality controls, so that around 60 samples were obtained: roughly 50 participants and 10 replicates. Broader findings and caveats from the paper: T-cell numbers per sample were unknown, so richness differences could reflect varying T-cell content rather than repertoire biology. By combining richness with V gene abundances, random forest classifiers separated cases from controls with an estimated AUC of just over 0.8. CIN3+ cases had significantly higher TCR repertoire richness than controls across sequencing depths, but evenness did not differ between the groups. TRBV6-7 relative abundance was lower in cases than in controls (about 0.099% versus 0.16%; Bonferroni P = 0.0008). Because of the cross-sectional design, the study could not determine whether the associations came before infection or resulted from infection, and neither effector/memory subsets nor HPV-specific T cells were isolated.

Concerning this clone: It lacks a known antigen. The sequenced fragment ends 3 residues before the CDR3 boundary, so the rest is inferred from the germline J gene.

Every participant had a single incident cervical HPV16 infection, and prevalent HPV16 infections were excluded. Cervical HPV DNA was detected with MY09/MY11 PCR, and genotyping was done by dot-blot hybridization. Under 19 mL of heparinized blood were centrifuged, and the buffy coat was aliquoted, frozen at -30°C, then stored at -80°C. Genomic DNA was extracted from buffy coat specimens using QIAGEN kits. TCR beta CDR3 regions were amplified by multiplex PCR using the immunoSEQ assay from an average of approximately 1,200 ng genomic DNA per sample. To correct primer bias, the assay used a complete synthetic TCR repertoire to set an amplification baseline. Amplicons were sequenced on the Illumina platform. The authors' pipeline ran thus. Error correction of the sequences involved clustering with frequency ratios plus a modified nearest-neighbor algorithm, after which the sequences were analyzed in the immunoSEQ Analyzer using IMGT gene definitions. At each rarefaction depth, TCR richness and evenness were averaged across 20 rarefaction repeats, and samples with fewer sequences than that depth were excluded. Relative abundances of V, D and J genes were compared between groups using Wilcoxon rank sum tests, with FDR correction applied. For the blinded duplicates, the intraclass correlation was roughly 96% for TCR richness and averaged about 76% across 70 or so gene segments. In its TCRdb copy, this immuneACCESS table keeps in-frame sequences only and misses some clones. Where compared with another copy, unresolved V genes explain less than half of these, and the others have no known cause. V and J calls and clone size are copied from that table; D and trimming were computed from the DNA. The table for this sample lists roughly 20,000 clones. About 4.6% of the sample is held by the ten biggest clonotypes.

Trimming leaves V shorter by 3 bases and J shorter by 0 bases, with the junction holding 7 bases beyond the gene matches. CDR1 and CDR2 are drawn from the germline V gene (reference sequence): DFQATT, SNEGSKA. From the cysteine through the phenylalanine, the CDR3 covers 16 amino acids. Only the CDR3 bases that were read are kept: 39 of them, in frame from base 1. The chain joins TRBV20-1 to TRBJ2-3, with TRBD2 matching 9 junction bases. Material: blood buffy coat. This receptor was obtained from a woman aged 18 to 75 with a cervical HPV16 infection that either progressed to CIN3+ or cleared (not recorded which). CDR3 DNA (partial): TGCAGTGCTAGGGGTGCGGGGGGGCGGAGCACAGATACG. Its protein reads: CSARGAGGRSTDT. The entire CDR3 protein is CSARGAGGRSTDTQYF.